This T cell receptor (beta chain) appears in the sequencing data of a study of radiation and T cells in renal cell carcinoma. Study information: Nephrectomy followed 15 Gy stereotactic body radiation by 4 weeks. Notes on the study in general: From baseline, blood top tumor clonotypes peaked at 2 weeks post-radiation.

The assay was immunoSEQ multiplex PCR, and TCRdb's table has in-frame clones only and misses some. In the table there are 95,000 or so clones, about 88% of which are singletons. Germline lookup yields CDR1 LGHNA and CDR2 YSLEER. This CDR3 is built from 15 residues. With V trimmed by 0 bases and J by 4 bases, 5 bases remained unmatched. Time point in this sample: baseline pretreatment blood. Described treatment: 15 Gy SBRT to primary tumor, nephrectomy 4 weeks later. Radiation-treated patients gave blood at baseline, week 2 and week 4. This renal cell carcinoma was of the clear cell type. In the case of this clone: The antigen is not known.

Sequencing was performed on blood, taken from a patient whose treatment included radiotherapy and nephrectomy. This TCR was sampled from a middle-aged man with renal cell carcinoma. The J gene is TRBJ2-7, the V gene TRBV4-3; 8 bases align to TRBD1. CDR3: CASSQDQTGGYEQYF. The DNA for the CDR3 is TGCGCCAGCAGCCAAGATCAAACAGGGGGTTACGAGCAGTACTTC.